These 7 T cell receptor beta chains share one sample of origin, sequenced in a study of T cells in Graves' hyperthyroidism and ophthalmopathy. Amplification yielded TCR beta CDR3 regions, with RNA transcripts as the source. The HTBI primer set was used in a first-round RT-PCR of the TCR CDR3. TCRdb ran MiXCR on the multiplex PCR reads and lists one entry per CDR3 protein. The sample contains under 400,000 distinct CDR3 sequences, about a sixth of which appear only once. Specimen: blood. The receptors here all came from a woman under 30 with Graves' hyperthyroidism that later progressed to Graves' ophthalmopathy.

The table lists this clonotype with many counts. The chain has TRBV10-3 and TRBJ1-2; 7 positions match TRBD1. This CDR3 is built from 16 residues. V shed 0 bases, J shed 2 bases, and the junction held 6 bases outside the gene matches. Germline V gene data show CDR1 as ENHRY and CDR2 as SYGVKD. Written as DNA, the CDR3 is TGTGCCATCAGTGAGTCGTATCCAGGGGGGAACTATGGCTACACCTTC. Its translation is CAISESYPGGNYGYTF.

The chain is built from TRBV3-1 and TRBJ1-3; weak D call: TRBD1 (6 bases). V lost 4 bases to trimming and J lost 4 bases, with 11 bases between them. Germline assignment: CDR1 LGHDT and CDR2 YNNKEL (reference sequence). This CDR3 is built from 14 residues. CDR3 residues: CASSRGHTGNTIYF. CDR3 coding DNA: TGTGCCAGCAGCCGGGGACATACAGGAAACACCATATATTTT.

The DNA of the CDR3 is TGTGCCGCCTCCCCGGAGGAGGGACCGACCTATAGCAATCAGCCCCAGCATTTT. Translation: CAASPEEGPTYSNQPQHF. The chain joins TRBV27 to TRBJ1-5, with D maybe TRBD1 (5 bases). V gave up 11 bases and J gave up 0 bases, with 26 bases separating them. The germline V gene encodes CDR1 MNHEY and CDR2 SMNVEV (reference sequence). The CDR3 spans 18 residues.

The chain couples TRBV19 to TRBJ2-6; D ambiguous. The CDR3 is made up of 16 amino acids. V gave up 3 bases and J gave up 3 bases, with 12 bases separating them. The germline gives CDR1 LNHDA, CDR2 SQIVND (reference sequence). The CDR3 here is CASSIPSIGGANVLTF. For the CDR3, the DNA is TGTGCCAGTAGTATTCCTTCTATCGGTGGGGCCAACGTCCTGACTTTC.

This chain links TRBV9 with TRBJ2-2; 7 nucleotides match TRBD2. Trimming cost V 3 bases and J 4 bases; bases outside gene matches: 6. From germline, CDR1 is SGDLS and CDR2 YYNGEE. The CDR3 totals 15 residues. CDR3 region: CASSAGPGGTGELFF. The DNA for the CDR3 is TGTGCCAGCAGCGCGGGACCGGGGGGCACCGGGGAGCTGTTTTTT.

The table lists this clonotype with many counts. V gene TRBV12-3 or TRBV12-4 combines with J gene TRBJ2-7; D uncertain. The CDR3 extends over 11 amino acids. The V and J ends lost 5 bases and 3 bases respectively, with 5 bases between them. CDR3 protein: CASSKDYEQYF. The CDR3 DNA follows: TGTGCCAGCAGTAAAGACTACGAGCAGTACTTC.

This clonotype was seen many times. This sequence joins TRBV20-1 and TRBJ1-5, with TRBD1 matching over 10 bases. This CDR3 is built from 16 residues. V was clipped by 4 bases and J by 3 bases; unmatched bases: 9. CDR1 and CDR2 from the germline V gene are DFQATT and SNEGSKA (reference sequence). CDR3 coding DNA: TGCAGTGCTACTCAGAGGACAGGGGGTTACAATCAGCCCCAGCATTTT. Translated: CSATQRTGGYNQPQHF.